This T cell receptor (beta chain) was found in a study of T cell responses to AZD1222 COVID-19 vaccine. Findings of the study overall: Repertoires were sampled only after the peak T cell response. Clonal diversity was possibly underestimated, and white British individuals and females predominated among donors.

Regarding this clone: The antigen remains undetermined.

The CDR3 contains 13 residues. The V end was cut by 5 bases, the J end by 6 bases, with 13 bases between. The table came from immunoSEQ multiplex PCR; TCRdb's copy has only in-frame clones and leaves some out. The data contain some 99,000 clones, approximately 91% of them singletons. Second-dose intervals of approximately 4 or approximately 12 weeks were pooled. This TCR came from an adult who received the AZD1222 COVID-19 vaccine. The chain employs TRBV12-3 or TRBV12-4 and TRBJ1-1, with D perhaps TRBD1 (6 bases). This specimen consisted of peripheral blood, obtained 28 days after the second AZD1222 dose. CDR3 in amino acids: CASSAYREAEAFF. The CDR3 DNA is TGTGCCAGCAGTGCGTACAGGGAGGCTGAAGCTTTCTTT.